This entry describes one TCR beta chain. This table comes from immunoSEQ multiplex PCR, and its TCRdb copy is limited to in-frame clones, with some not included. The sample records more than 60,000 clones, just under 95% being singletons. The sample belongs to a study of technical replicates of blood from a few donors. CDR3 length: 13 residues. Trimming left V 5 bases short and J 6 bases short, with 14 bases between. In germline, CDR1 is MNHEY, CDR2 SMNVEV (reference sequence). The clonotype originates from a human donor in good health. The chain recombines TRBV27 with TRBJ2-7; D uncertain. The sequencing sample was made of T cells isolated from PBMCs. CDR3: CASSVGRGSEQYF. CDR3 DNA sequence: TGTGCCAGCAGTGTAGGCCGAGGATCCGAGCAGTACTTC.